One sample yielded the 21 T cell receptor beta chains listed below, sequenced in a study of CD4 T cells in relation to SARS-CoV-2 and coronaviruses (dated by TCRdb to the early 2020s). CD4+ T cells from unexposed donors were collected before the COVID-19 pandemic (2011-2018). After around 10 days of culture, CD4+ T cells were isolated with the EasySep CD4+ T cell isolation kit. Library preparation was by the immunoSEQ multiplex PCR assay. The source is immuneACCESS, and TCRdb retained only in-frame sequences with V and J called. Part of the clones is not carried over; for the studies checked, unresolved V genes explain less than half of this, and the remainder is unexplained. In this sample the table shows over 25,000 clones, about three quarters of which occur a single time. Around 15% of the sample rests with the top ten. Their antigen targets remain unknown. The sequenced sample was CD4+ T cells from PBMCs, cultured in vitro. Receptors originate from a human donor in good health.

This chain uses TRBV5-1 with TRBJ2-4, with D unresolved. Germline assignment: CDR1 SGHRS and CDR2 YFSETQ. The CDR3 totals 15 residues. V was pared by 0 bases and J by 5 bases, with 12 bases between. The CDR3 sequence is CASSLEGRSENIQYF. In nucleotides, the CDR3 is TGCGCCAGCAGCTTGGAGGGCAGGTCGGAAAACATTCAGTACTTC.

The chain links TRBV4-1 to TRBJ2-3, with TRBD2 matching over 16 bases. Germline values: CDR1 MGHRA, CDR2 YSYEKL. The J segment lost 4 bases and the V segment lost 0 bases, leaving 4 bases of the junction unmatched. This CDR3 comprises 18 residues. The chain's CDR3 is CASSQEGLAGGQSDTQYF. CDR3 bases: TGCGCCAGCAGCCAAGAGGGACTAGCGGGGGGGCAGTCAGATACGCAGTATTTT.

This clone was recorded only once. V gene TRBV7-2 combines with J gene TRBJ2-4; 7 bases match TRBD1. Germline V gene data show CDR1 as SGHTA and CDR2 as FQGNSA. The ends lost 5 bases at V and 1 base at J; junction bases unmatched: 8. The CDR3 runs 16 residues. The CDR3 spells CASSADRIGAKNIQYF. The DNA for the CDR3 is TGTGCCAGCAGCGCGGACAGGATTGGGGCCAAAAACATTCAGTACTTC.

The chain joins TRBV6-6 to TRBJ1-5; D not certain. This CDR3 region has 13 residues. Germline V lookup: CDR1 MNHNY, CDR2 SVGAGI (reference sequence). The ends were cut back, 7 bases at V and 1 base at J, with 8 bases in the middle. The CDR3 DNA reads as TGTGCCAGCACCCCTTGGAGCAATCAGCCCCAGCATTTT. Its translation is CASTPWSNQPQHF.

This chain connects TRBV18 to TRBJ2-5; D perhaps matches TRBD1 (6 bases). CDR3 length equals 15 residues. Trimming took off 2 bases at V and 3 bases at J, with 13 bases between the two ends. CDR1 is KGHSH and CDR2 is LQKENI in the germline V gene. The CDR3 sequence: CASSPARTVKETQYF. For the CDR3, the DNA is TGTGCCAGCTCACCAGCGAGGACAGTTAAAGAGACCCAGTACTTC.

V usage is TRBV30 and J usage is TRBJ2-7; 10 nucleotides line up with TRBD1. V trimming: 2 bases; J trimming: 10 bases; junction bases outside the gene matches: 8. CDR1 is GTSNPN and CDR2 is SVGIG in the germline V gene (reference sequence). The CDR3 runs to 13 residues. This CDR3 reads CAWSPSDRGLQYF. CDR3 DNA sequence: TGTGCCTGGAGTCCTAGTGACAGGGGGCTCCAGTACTTC. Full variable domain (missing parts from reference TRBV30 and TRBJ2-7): SQTIHQWPATLVQPVGSPLSLECTVEGTSNPNLYWYRQAAGRGLQLLFYSVGIGQISSEVPQNLSASRPQDRQFILSSKKLLLSDSGFYLCAWSPSDRGLQYFGPGTRLTVT.

The CDR3 DNA sequence: TGTGCCAGCAGCCAAGGACAGGAGGACCAGCCCCAGCATTTT. Its protein is CASSQGQEDQPQHF. The chain recombines TRBV3-1 (or the pseudogene TRBV3-2) with TRBJ1-5, with D perhaps TRBD1 (6 bases). V gave up 1 base and J gave up 7 bases, with 11 bases separating them. CDR3 length equals 14 residues. Germline assignment: CDR1 LGHDT and CDR2 YNNKEL (reference sequence).

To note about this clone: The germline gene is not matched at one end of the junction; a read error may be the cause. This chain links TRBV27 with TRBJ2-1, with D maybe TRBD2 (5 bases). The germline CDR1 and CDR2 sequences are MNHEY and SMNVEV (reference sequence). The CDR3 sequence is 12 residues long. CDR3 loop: CANSLWGAEQFF. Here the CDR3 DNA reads TGTGCCAACAGTTTATGGGGAGCCGAGCAGTTCTTC.

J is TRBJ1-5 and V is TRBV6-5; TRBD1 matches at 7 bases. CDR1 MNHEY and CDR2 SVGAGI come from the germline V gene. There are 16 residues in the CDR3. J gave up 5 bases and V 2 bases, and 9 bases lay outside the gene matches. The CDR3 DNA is TGTGCCAGCAGTTACCCAGACAGGGTGTCGGATCAGCCCCAGCATTTT. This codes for CASSYPDRVSDQPQHF.

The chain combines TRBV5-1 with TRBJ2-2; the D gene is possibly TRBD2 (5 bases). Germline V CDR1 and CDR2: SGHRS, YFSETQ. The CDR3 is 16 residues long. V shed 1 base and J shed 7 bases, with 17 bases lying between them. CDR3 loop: CASSLRVGGIDGELFF. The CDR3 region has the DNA TGCGCCAGCAGCTTGCGCGTCGGAGGTATCGACGGGGAGCTGTTTTTT. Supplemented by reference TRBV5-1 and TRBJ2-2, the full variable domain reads KAGVTQTPRYLIKTRGQQVTLSCSPISGHRSVSWYQQTPGQGLQFLFEYFSETQRNKGNFPGRFSGRQFSNSRSEMNVSTLELGDSALYLCASSLRVGGIDGELFFGEGSRLTVL.

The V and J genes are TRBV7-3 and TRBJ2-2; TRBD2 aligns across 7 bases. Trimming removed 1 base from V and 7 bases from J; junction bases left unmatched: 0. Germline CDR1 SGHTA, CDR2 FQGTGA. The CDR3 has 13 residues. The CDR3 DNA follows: TGTGCCAGCAGCTTAAGCGGGGGCGGGGAGCTGTTTTTT. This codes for CASSLSGGGELFF.

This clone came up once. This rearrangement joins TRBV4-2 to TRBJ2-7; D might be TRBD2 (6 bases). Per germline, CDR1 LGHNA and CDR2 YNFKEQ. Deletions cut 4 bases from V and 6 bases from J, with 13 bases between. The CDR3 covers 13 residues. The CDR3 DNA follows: TGTGCCAGCAGCCGGGACTCCTCCGGCGAGCAGTACTTC. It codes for CASSRDSSGEQYF.

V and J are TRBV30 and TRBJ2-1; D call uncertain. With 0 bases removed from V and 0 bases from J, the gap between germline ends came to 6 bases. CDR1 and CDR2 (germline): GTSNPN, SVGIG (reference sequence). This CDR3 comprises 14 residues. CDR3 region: CAWSVLDSYNEQFF. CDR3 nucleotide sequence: TGTGCCTGGAGTGTACTCGACTCCTACAATGAGCAGTTCTTC.

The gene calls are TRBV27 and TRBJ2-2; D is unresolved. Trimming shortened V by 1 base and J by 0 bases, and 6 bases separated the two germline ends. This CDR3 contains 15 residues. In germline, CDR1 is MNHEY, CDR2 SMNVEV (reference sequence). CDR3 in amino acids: CASSLYTTNTGELFF. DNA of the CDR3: TGTGCCAGCAGTTTATACACGACGAACACCGGGGAGCTGTTTTTT.

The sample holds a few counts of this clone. CDR3 nucleotide sequence: TGCAGCGTTCGACTAGCGGGAGGGCCTGCCGGGGAGCTGTTTTTT. Translation gives CSVRLAGGPAGELFF. The gene calls are TRBV29-1 and TRBJ2-2, with TRBD2 identical over 14 bases. Germline lookup yields CDR1 SQVTM and CDR2 ANQGSEA. The ends lost 5 bases at V and 6 bases at J; junction bases unmatched: 5. The CDR3 runs 15 residues.

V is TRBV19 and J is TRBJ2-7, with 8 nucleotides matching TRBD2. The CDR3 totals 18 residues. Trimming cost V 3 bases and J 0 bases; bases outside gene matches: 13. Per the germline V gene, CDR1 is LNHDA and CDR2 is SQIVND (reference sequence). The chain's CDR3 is CASSITGTRGAPSYEQYF. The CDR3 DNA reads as TGTGCCAGTAGTATTACCGGGACTAGAGGTGCCCCCTCCTACGAGCAGTACTTC.

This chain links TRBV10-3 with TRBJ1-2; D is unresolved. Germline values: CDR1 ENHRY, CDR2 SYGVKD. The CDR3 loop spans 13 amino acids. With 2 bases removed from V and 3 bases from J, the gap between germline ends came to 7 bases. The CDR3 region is CAISETDYYGYTF. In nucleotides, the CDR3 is TGTGCCATCAGTGAGACAGACTACTATGGCTACACCTTC.

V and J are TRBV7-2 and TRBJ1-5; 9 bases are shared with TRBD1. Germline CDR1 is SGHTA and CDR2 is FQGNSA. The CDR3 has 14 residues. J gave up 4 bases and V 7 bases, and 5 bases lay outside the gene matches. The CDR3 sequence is CASTQTGGNQPQHF. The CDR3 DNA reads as TGTGCCAGCACCCAGACAGGGGGAAATCAGCCCCAGCATTTT.

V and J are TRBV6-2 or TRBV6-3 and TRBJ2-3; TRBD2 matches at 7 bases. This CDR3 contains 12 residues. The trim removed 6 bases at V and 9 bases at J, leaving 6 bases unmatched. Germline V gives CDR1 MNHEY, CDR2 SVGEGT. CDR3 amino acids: CASSPTSATQYF. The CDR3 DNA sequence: TGTGCCAGCAGCCCTACTAGCGCCACGCAGTATTTT.

Here the CDR3 DNA reads TGTGCCAGCAGACCCCGGGAGGCCCGCACAGATACGCAGTATTTT. This encodes CASRPREARTDTQYF. The chain has TRBV2 and TRBJ2-3; 7 bases line up with TRBD2. Per germline, CDR1 SNHLY and CDR2 FYNNEI. V trimming: 6 bases; J trimming: 1 base; junction bases outside the gene matches: 7. This CDR3 region has 15 residues.

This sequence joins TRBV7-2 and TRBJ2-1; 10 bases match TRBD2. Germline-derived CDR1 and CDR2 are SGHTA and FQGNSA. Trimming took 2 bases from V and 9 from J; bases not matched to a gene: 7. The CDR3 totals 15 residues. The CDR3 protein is CASSLYSGGASEQFF. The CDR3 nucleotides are TGTGCCAGCAGCTTATACAGCGGGGGGGCCAGTGAGCAGTTCTTC.